A single sample is the source of the 8 T cell receptor beta chains below, sequenced in a study of identical twins (dated by TCRdb to the mid-2010s). The library was prepared using 5' RACE. TCRdb records Illumina HiSeq 2000 as the sequencer. In TCRdb, the public reads were trimmed at Q25 with fastp and aligned with MiXCR, with productive beta chains retained. Each entry merges the rows of one CDR3 protein and shows their most common DNA and genes. The sample yields around 510,000 distinct CDR3 sequences; roughly 13% were counted once. Of the sample, more than 0.8% is held by the ten largest clones. These sequences were also reported in another study, on yellow fever vaccine responses in identical twins.

The specimen was CD4+ T cells sorted from blood. These receptors were obtained from a woman younger than 30 in good health.

The chain uses TRBV11-2 and TRBJ2-1; 10 positions match TRBD2. The CDR3 sequence is 16 residues long. The V gene's germline CDR1 is SGHAT and CDR2 FQNNGV. The J segment lost 6 bases and the V segment lost 5 bases, leaving 10 bases of the junction unmatched. For the CDR3, the DNA is TGTGCCAGCAGCACGGAACTAGCGGGGTTTGGCAATGAGCAGTTCTTC. Protein product: CASSTELAGFGNEQFF.

There are a few counts of this clonotype. The rearrangement joins TRBV5-1 to TRBJ2-2; D unclear. The CDR3 runs to 15 residues. Germline V gene sequence: CDR1 SGHRS, CDR2 YFSETQ. V was pared by 5 bases and J by 1 base, with 12 bases between. This CDR3 reads CASSSLPENTGELFF. CDR3 nucleotide sequence: TGCGCCAGCAGTTCCCTACCGGAGAACACCGGGGAGCTGTTTTTT.

The chain has TRBV2 and TRBJ2-4, with D possibly TRBD2 on 6 matching bases. Germline CDR1 SNHLY, CDR2 FYNNEI. Between the trimmed V and J ends, which lost 6 bases and 1 base, there was a span of 10 bases. The CDR3 is 14 amino acids. The CDR3 spells CASSGRRAKNIQYF. Written as DNA, the CDR3 is TGTGCCAGCAGCGGGAGACGGGCCAAAAACATTCAGTACTTC.

In this sample, this clonotype turned up a few times. V and J are TRBV5-5 and TRBJ2-5; D is ambiguous. CDR3 size: 15 residues. Germline V CDR1 and CDR2: SGHKS, YYEKEE (reference sequence). V lost 1 base to trimming and J lost 1 base, with 11 bases between them. The CDR3 spells CASSLSPALQETQYF. The DNA for the CDR3 is TGTGCCAGCAGCTTGAGCCCAGCTCTCCAAGAGACCCAGTACTTC.

The chain has TRBV6-2 or TRBV6-3 and TRBJ2-3; 9 positions match TRBD2. Trimming cost V 11 bases and J 4 bases; bases outside gene matches: 13. CDR1 is MNHEY, CDR2 SVGEGT, per germline. The CDR3 is 15 amino acids. CDR3 nucleotides: TGTGCCGTTCTGGACGGGACTAGCCACGCAGATACGCAGTATTTT. Amino acid sequence: CAVLDGTSHADTQYF.

The rearrangement joins TRBV2 to TRBJ2-5, with D uncertain. Germline CDR1 and CDR2: SNHLY and FYNNEI. The CDR3 sequence is 14 residues long. The germline V and J ends were trimmed by 7 bases and 4 bases, with 16 bases remaining between them. CDR3 sequence: CASTGIRKGETQYF. The CDR3 DNA reads as TGTGCCAGCACCGGCATCCGCAAAGGAGAGACCCAGTACTTC.

This clonotype was observed a handful of times. The genes are TRBV11-2 and TRBJ1-3; D may be TRBD1 (6 bases). The V and J ends lost 0 bases and 0 bases respectively, with 9 bases between them. The germline CDR1 and CDR2 sequences are SGHAT and FQNNGV. There are 16 residues in the CDR3. The CDR3 DNA reads as TGTGCCAGCAGCTTAGATACGGGACACTCTGGAAACACCATATATTTT. This sequence encodes CASSLDTGHSGNTIYF.

This clonotype has just a few counts. The chain is built from TRBV29-1 and TRBJ2-4; 10 nucleotides line up with TRBD1. The CDR3 is made up of 12 amino acids. V was pared by 4 bases and J by 6 bases, with 0 bases of the junction left unmatched. The germline gives CDR1 SQVTM, CDR2 ANQGSEA. The CDR3 loop is CSVGDRGNIQYF. The CDR3 nucleotides are TGCAGCGTTGGGGACAGGGGAAACATTCAGTACTTC.